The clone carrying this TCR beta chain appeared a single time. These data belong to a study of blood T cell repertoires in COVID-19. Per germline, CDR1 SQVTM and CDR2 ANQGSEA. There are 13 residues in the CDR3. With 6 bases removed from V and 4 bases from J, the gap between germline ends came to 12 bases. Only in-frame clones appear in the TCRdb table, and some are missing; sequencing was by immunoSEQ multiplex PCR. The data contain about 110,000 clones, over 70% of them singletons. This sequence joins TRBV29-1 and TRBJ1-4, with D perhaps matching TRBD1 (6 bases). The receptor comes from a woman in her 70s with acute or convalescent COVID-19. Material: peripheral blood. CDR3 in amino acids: CSVPDSGNEKLFF. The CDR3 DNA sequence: TGCAGCGTCCCGGACAGTGGTAATGAAAAACTGTTTTTT.